The table lists the clone carrying this T cell receptor beta chain with many counts. Its antigen remains unknown. Generated by immunoSEQ multiplex PCR, the TCRdb table keeps only in-frame clones and is missing some. The table lists roughly 680,000 clones, 72% of them singletons, with roughly 1.8% in the top ten. The sample belongs to a study of shared clonotypes between healthy human individuals. Whole-study results and caveats: Several donors showed sharing of approximately 5% of naive CD4 clonotypes. Generation probabilities of non-shared clonotypes were lower (relative to those shared by all four donors). Estimated richness values were generally larger in naive subsets than in memory subsets.

From germline, CDR1 is SEHNR and CDR2 FQNEAQ (reference sequence). The CDR3 sequence is 16 residues long. V lost 2 bases and J 6 bases, leaving 18 bases between the germline ends. The TCR sequence derives from a young woman in good health. Sequencing was carried out using memory CD4+ T cells sorted from blood. Subset noted: CD45RA-negative fraction. The V and J genes are TRBV7-9 and TRBJ2-3, with D perhaps matching TRBD2 (6 bases). The CDR3 protein is CASSLYRRAGVDTQYF. The CDR3 DNA sequence: TGTGCCAGCAGCTTATATCGCCGAGCGGGTGTTGATACGCAGTATTTT.